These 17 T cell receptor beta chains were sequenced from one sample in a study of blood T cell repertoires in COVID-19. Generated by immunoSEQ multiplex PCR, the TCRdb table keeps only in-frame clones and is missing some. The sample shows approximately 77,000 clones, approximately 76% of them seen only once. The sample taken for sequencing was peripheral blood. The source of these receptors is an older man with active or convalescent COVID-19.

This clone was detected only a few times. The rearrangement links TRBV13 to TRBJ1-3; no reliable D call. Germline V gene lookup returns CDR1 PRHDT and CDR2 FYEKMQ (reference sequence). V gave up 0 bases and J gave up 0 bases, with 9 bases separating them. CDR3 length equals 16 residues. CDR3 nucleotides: TGTGCCAGCAGCTTAGGATCAGACACCTCTGGAAACACCATATATTTT. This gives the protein CASSLGSDTSGNTIYF. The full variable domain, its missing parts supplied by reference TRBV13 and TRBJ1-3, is AAGVIQSPRHLIKEKRETATLKCYPIPRHDTVYWYQQGPGQDPQFLISFYEKMQSDKGSIPDRFSAQQFSDYHSELNMSSLELGDSALYFCASSLGSDTSGNTIYFGEGSWLTVV.

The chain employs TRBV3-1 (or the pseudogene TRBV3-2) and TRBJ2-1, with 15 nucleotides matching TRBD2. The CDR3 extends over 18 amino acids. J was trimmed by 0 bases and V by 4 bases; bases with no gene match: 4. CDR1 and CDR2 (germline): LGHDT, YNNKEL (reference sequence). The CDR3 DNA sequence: TGTGCCAGCAGCCGTGGACTAGCGGGGGGGAGCTCCTACAATGAGCAGTTCTTC. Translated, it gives CASSRGLAGGSSYNEQFF.

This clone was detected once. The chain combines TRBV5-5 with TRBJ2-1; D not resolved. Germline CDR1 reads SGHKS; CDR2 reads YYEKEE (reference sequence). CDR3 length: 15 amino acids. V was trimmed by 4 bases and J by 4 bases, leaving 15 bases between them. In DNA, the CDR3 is TGTGCCAGCAGCCCCCTGGTTGCGTCATACAATGAGCAGTTCTTC. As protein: CASSPLVASYNEQFF.

The CDR3 DNA reads as TGTGCCAGCAGCTCAGAGGGACAGATTTATGGCTACACCTTC. It translates to CASSSEGQIYGYTF. The V and J genes are TRBV7-9 and TRBJ1-2; 7 bases match TRBD1. The CDR3 is made up of 14 amino acids. J lost 5 bases, V lost 4 bases, and 7 bases had no gene match. Germline V lookup: CDR1 SEHNR, CDR2 FQNEAQ (reference sequence).

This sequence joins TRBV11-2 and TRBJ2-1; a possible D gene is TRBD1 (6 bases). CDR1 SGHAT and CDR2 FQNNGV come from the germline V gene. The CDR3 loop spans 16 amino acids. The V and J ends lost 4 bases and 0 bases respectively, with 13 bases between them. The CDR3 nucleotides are TGTGCCAGCAGCTCCCGAAAGGGGGACTCCTACAATGAGCAGTTCTTC. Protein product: CASSSRKGDSYNEQFF.

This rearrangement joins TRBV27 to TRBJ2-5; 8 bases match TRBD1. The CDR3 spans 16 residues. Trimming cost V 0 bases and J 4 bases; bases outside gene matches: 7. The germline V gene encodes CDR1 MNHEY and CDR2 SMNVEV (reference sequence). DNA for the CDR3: TGTGCCAGCAGTTTATCGTGGACAGGGTACCGAGAGACCCAGTACTTC. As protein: CASSLSWTGYRETQYF.

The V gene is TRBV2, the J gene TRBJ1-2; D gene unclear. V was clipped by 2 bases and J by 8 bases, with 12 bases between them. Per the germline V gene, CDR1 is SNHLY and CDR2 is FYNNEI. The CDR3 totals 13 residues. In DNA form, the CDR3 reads TGTGCCAGCAGTGAATCGGGGATCGGGGGCTACACCTTC. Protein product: CASSESGIGGYTF.

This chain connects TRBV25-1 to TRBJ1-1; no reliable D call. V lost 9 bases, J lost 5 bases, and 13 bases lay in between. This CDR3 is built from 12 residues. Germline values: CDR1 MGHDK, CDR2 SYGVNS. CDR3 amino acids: CASKPNPTEAFF. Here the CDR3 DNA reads TGTGCCAGTAAACCTAATCCGACTGAAGCTTTCTTT.

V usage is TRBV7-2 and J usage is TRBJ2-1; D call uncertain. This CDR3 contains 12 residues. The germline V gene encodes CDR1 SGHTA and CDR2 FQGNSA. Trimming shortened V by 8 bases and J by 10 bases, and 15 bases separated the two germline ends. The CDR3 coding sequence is TGTGCCAGCGGGCTTGTGGTCCGGGAGCAGTTCTTC. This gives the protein CASGLVVREQFF.

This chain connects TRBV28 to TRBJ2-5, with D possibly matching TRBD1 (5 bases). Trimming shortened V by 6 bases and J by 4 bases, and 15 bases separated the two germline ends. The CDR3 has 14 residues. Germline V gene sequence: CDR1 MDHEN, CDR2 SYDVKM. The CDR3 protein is CASSSPQGPETQYF. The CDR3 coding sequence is TGTGCCAGCAGCTCACCCCAGGGCCCAGAGACCCAGTACTTC.

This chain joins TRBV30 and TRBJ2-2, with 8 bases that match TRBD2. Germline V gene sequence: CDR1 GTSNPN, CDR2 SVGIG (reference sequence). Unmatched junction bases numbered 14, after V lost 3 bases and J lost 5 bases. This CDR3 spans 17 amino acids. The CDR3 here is CAWSSTSGGPATGELFF. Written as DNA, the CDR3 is TGTGCCTGGAGCTCTACTAGCGGCGGACCAGCGACCGGGGAGCTGTTTTTT.

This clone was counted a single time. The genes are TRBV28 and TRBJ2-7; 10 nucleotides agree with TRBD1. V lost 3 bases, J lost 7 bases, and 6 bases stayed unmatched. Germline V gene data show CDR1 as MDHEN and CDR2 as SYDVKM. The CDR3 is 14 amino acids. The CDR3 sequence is CASSFSGQGGEQYF. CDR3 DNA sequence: TGTGCCAGCAGTTTTTCCGGACAGGGGGGTGAGCAGTACTTC.

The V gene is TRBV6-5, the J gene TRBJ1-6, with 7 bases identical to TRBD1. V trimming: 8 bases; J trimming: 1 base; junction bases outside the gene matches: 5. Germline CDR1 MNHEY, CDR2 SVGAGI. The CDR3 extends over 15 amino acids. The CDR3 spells CASLTQGSYNSPLHF. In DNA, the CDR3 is TGTGCCAGCCTCACACAGGGGTCCTATAATTCACCCCTCCACTTT.

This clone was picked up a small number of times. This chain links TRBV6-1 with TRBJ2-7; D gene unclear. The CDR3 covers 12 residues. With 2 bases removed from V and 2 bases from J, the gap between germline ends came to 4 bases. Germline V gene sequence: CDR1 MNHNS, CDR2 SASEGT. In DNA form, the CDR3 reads TGTGCCAGCAGTGAACCTCCCTACGAGCAGTACTTC. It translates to CASSEPPYEQYF.

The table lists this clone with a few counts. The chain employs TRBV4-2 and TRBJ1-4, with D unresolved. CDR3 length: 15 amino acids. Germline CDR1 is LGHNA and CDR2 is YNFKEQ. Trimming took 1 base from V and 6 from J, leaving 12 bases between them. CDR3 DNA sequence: TGTGCCAGCAGCCAAGCAGTCGGGTCCGATGAAAAACTGTTTTTT. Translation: CASSQAVGSDEKLFF.

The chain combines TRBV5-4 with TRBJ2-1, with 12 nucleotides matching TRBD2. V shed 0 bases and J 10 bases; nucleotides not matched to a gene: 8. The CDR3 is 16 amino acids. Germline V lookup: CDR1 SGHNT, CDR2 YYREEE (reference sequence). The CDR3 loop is CASSLARTSGVGEQFF. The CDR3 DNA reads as TGTGCCAGCAGCTTGGCCCGGACTAGCGGGGTCGGAGAGCAGTTCTTC.

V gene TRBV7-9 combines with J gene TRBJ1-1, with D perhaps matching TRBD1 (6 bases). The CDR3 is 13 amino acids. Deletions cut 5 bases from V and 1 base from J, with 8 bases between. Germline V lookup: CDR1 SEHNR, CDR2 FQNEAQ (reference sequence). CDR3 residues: CASSAQGNTEAFF. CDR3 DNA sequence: TGTGCCAGCAGCGCACAGGGGAACACTGAAGCTTTCTTT.